This T cell receptor (beta chain) was observed in a study of blood T cell repertoires in COVID-19. Study in general: Whether acute or convalescent, the COVID-19 samples came from the United States, Italy and Spain. In each case, the material was cDNA or gDNA derived from T cells, B-cell-depleted T cells, or PBMCs.

Original processing notes: Counts of nucleated cells, estimated from reference gene primer amplification, were obtained. Libraries were prepared by immunoSEQ multiplex PCR; TCRdb keeps only in-frame clonotypes and omits some of them. That table gives V, J and clone size, and the DNA gave D and trimming. Of 84,000 or so clones in the sample, roughly 80% were seen once. Sequencing input: peripheral blood. This TCR was recovered from a human donor in a cohort sampled during active COVID-19.

As DNA, the CDR3 is TGTGCCAGCAGCCCCGGAGGACTAGAGACCCAGTACTTC. Encoded protein: CASSPGGLETQYF. The chain uses TRBV7-3 and TRBJ2-5, with a tentative D call TRBD2 (5 bases). Trimming took 5 bases from V and 4 from J, leaving 11 bases between them. The CDR3 is 13 amino acids. CDR1 is SGHTA and CDR2 is FQGTGA in the germline V gene.